The 8 T cell receptor beta chains listed next were all sequenced from one sample in a study of blood T cell repertoires in COVID-19. Here immunoSEQ multiplex PCR was the method, and the copy in TCRdb shows in-frame clones only, minus some. The sample holds over 150,000 clones; roughly 86% are singletons and the top ten take 2% to 3%. Sequenced sample: peripheral blood. The source of these receptors is a woman older than 75 with COVID-19, enrolled during active disease.

With respect to this clone: One junction end does not reproduce the germline sequence, and a read error may be involved. The chain combines TRBV4-3 with TRBJ2-7; TRBD2 might be the D (6 bases). This CDR3 contains 14 residues. Germline-derived CDR1 and CDR2 are LGHNA and YSLEER. CDR3 sequence reads: CASSLSGGEHEQCF. The DNA of the CDR3 is TGCGCCAGCAGCCTCTCGGGCGGGGAGCACGAGCAGTGCTTC.

This clone showed up just once. The chain has TRBV6-5 and TRBJ2-7; D ambiguous. Trimming cost V 6 bases and J 4 bases, with 13 bases left between them. Germline V gene sequence: CDR1 MNHEY, CDR2 SVGAGI. The CDR3 has 13 amino acids. The CDR3 sequence: CASSDLDFYEQYF. DNA for the CDR3: TGTGCCAGCAGCGACTTAGACTTTTACGAGCAGTACTTC.

This clone was detected once. The chain joins TRBV11-1 to TRBJ1-5; 10 positions match TRBD1. J gave up 8 bases and V 5 bases, and 3 bases lay outside the gene matches. The CDR3 extends over 13 amino acids. CDR1 is SGHAT and CDR2 is FQDESV in the germline V gene (reference sequence). The CDR3 DNA is TGTGCCAGCAGCCGGGACAGGGGAGAGCCCCAGCATTTT. Its protein is CASSRDRGEPQHF.

A few counts support this clone. The gene calls are TRBV7-9 and TRBJ1-4, with 9 bases aligning to TRBD1. The CDR3 is 14 residues long. Germline V lookup: CDR1 SEHNR, CDR2 FQNEAQ (reference sequence). V was clipped by 6 bases and J by 8 bases; unmatched bases: 7. CDR3: CASSSDRGEEKLFF. DNA for the CDR3: TGTGCCAGCAGTTCCGACAGGGGGGAGGAAAAACTGTTTTTT.

This clone has just one count. V gene TRBV3-1 (or the pseudogene TRBV3-2) combines with J gene TRBJ2-3; 8 bases map to TRBD2. This CDR3 spans 18 amino acids. With V trimmed by 1 base and J by 4 bases, 13 bases remained unmatched. Looked up from germline, CDR1 is LGHDT and CDR2 is YNNKEL (reference sequence). The CDR3 loop reads CASSQVRGSGSTADTQYF. The CDR3 bases are TGTGCCAGCAGCCAAGTACGCGGGAGCGGGAGTACGGCAGATACGCAGTATTTT.

The CDR3 nucleotides read TGTGCCAGCAGCTTAAGGGCAGGGAGGGGCTACACCTTC. Translation gives CASSLRAGRGYTF. The chain is built from TRBV7-2 and TRBJ1-2, with D perhaps matching TRBD1 (5 bases). The length of the CDR3 is 13 residues. Germline-derived CDR1 and CDR2 are SGHTA and FQGNSA. The germline V and J ends were trimmed by 2 bases and 8 bases, with 12 bases remaining between them. The full variable domain, in which reference TRBV7-2 and TRBJ1-2 provide the parts outside the CDR3, is GAGVSQSPSNKVTEKGKDVELRCDPISGHTALYWYRQSLGQGLEFLIYFQGNSAPDKSGLPSDRFSAERTGGSVSTLTIQRTQQEDSAVYLCASSLRAGRGYTFGSGTRLTVV.

This chain uses TRBV29-1 with TRBJ1-1; D gene ambiguous. The CDR3 is 11 amino acids. Germline-derived CDR1 and CDR2 are SQVTM and ANQGSEA. The V gene lost 5 bases and the J gene lost 1 base, with 5 bases spanning the gap. The CDR3 bases are TGCAGCGTTTATTGGAACACTGAAGCTTTCTTT. It is translated as CSVYWNTEAFF. Based on the CDR3 plus reference TRBV29-1 and TRBJ1-1, the full variable domain is SAVISQKPSRDICQRGTSLTIQCQVDSQVTMMFWYRQQPGQSLTLIATANQGSEATYESGFVIDKFPISRPNLTFSTLTVSNMSPEDSSIYLCSVYWNTEAFFGQGTRLTVV.

This clone was detected only a few times. V usage is TRBV7-9 and J usage is TRBJ2-5, with a tentative D call TRBD1 (5 bases). Between the trimmed V and J ends, which lost 5 bases and 0 bases, there was a span of 16 bases. The CDR3 covers 16 residues. Germline CDR1 is SEHNR and CDR2 is FQNEAQ (reference sequence). The DNA of the CDR3 is TGTGCCAGCAGCATGAAGACAGTAGGTCACCAAGAGACCCAGTACTTC. This translates into CASSMKTVGHQETQYF.